This is a list of T cell receptor beta chains from one sample in a study of T cell responses to AZD1222 COVID-19 vaccine. Measured with immunoSEQ multiplex PCR; TCRdb has only the in-frame clones, and not every one. Here the sample spans 83,000 or so clones, about 83% being singletons. The sample was peripheral blood, taken on day 0 of AZD1222 vaccination. The source of these receptors is an adult in good health. Each CDR3 is given with its conserved first and last residue. Each record gives: V gene, J gene, D gene, clone size, CDR3 DNA, CDR3 protein. The D gene is left open where the match is weak. Part of the rows lack a size; the others show once, few, many or a class for expanded clones.

>TRBV7-2|TRBJ2-7|-|-
TGTGCCAGCAGCTTCGGCGGAGGGGGCTACGAGCAGTACTTC
CASSFGGGGYEQYF
>TRBV4-3|TRBJ2-1|-|-
TGCGCCAGCAGCCAAGTTTTAGGCCACAATGAGCAGTTCTTC
CASSQVLGHNEQFF
>TRBV6-6|TRBJ2-2|TRBD2|-
TGTGCCAGCAGTCCCCTCCCGGGAGCGGGAGGGCCCAAGGACGGGGAGCTGTTTTTT
CASSPLPGAGGPKDGELFF
>TRBV3-1/TRBV3-2|TRBJ2-1|TRBD1|-
TGTGCCAGCAGCAGGGGGCCGTACAATGAGCAGTTCTTC
CASSRGPYNEQFF
>TRBV27|TRBJ2-5|TRBD2|-
TGTGCCAGCAGCCCGACTAGCGGGGTGGAGACCCAGTACTTC
CASSPTSGVETQYF
>TRBV5-6|TRBJ2-1|-|-
TGTGCCAGCAGCTTGGAAGTAGCGGTAAGCTCCTACAATGAGCAGTTCTTC
CASSLEVAVSSYNEQFF
>TRBV7-2|TRBJ2-1|TRBD1|-
TGTGCCAGCAGTCTACAGGGGGCCCCTTACAATGAGCAGTTCTTC
CASSLQGAPYNEQFF
>TRBV4-1|TRBJ1-1|TRBD1|-
TGCGCCAGCAGCCACAGGGAGGGGGCCATGAACACTGAAGCTTTCTTT
CASSHREGAMNTEAFF
>TRBV6-2/TRBV6-3|TRBJ2-7|-|once
TGTGCCAGCAGTTTTGACGCCTCCTACGAGCAGTACTTC
CASSFDASYEQYF
>TRBV15|TRBJ2-1|TRBD2|-
TGTGCCACCAGCAGAGAACTAGCGGGTGGGGTGGGCAATGAGCAGTTCTTC
CATSRELAGGVGNEQFF
>TRBV5-6|TRBJ2-1|TRBD1|-
TGTGCCAGCAGCTCAGATGGACAGGGGGTGTTTGATGAGCAGTTCTTC
CASSSDGQGVFDEQFF
>TRBV7-8|TRBJ2-7|-|-
TGTGCCAGCAGTCTAGGGGGGGAGCGTGAGCAGTACTTC
CASSLGGEREQYF
>TRBV27|TRBJ1-6|TRBD1|-
TGTGCCAGCAGTCCCCCGACAGGGATTAATTCACCCCTCCACTTT
CASSPPTGINSPLHF
>TRBV7-2|TRBJ1-1|-|-
TGTGCCAGCAGCTTAGTTGGCCGGGGGATGAACACTGAAGCTTTCTTT
CASSLVGRGMNTEAFF
>TRBV6-6|TRBJ1-1|-|-
TGTGCCAGCAGTTCGTCCCCGTTCGGAGCTTTCTTT
CASSSSPFGAFF
>TRBV7-6|TRBJ2-7|-|-
TGTGCCAGCAGCCCAGGAGGGGTCGAGCAGTACTTC
CASSPGGVEQYF
>TRBV29-1|TRBJ1-3|-|-
TGCAGTGCGTTAGCGGGGCTCAGCTCTGGAAACACCATATATTTT
CSALAGLSSGNTIYF
>TRBV3-1/TRBV3-2|TRBJ2-7|TRBD1|-
TGTGCCAGCAGATCGACAGGGAACTACGAGCAGTACTTC
CASRSTGNYEQYF
>TRBV5-6|TRBJ2-7|TRBD2|-
TGTGCCAGCAGCTCGATAGCCGGGACTAGCGGGAGGGCTCAGTACGAGCAGTACTTC
CASSSIAGTSGRAQYEQYF
>TRBV2|TRBJ2-3|TRBD1|-
TGTGCCAGCAGCCGTGGACAGGGGGGGGTGCAGCCCCAGTATTTT
CASSRGQGGVQPQYF
>TRBV6-6|TRBJ1-5|-|-
TGTGCCAGCAGTCCCGGGCATGGTCCGACTAGCAATCAGCCCCAGCATTTT
CASSPGHGPTSNQPQHF
>TRBV2|TRBJ1-5|-|-
TGTGCCAGCAATGACAGGCCCCGGCCCCAGCATTTT
CASNDRPRPQHF
>TRBV3-1/TRBV3-2|TRBJ2-7|-|-
TGTGCCAGCAGGCGACGGAGGGGATCCTACGAGCAGTACTTC
CASRRRRGSYEQYF
>TRBV27|TRBJ1-2|TRBD1|-
TGTGCCAGCAGTTTCAGGACAGGAGGCGCTGGCTACACCTTC
CASSFRTGGAGYTF
>TRBV2|TRBJ1-2|-|-
TGTGCCAGCAGTGCGAGGAGTTTAGGGGTTGGGTATGGCTACACCTTC
CASSARSLGVGYGYTF
>TRBV13|TRBJ2-7|-|-
TGTGCCAGCAGCTTATTCCCGGGGGCGGGGGAGCAGTACTTC
CASSLFPGAGEQYF
>TRBV15|TRBJ2-7|-|-
TGTGCCACCAGCAGTCTGAGGGACAAGTTACGACCAGTGTACGAGCAGTACTTC
CATSSLRDKLRPVYEQYF
>TRBV18|TRBJ2-1|-|-
TGTGCCAGCTCACCAGTACAGGACAATGAGCAGTTCTTC
CASSPVQDNEQFF
>TRBV5-1|TRBJ1-2|-|-
TGCGCCAGCAGCTTGGCCGGCCTAGACAGAAGAGGATATGGCTACACCTTC
CASSLAGLDRRGYGYTF
>TRBV28|TRBJ2-7|TRBD1|-
TGTGCCAGCAGTAACCGACAGGGCTCTAGCCTCTACGAGCAGTACTTC
CASSNRQGSSLYEQYF
>TRBV4-2|TRBJ2-1|-|-
TGTGCCAGCAGCCAAGAATTATTAGACCTACAATGGGAGCAGTTCTTC
CASSQELLDLQWEQFF
>TRBV5-6|TRBJ2-2|-|-
TGTGCCAGCAGCTTGGTGGGGGAGCCCGGGGAGCTGTTTTTT
CASSLVGEPGELFF
>TRBV5-1|TRBJ1-5|-|-
TGCGCCAGCAGCTTACAGGGCGGCCATCAGCCCCAGCATTTT
CASSLQGGHQPQHF
>TRBV3-1/TRBV3-2|TRBJ2-5|TRBD2|-
TGTGCCAGCAGCCAAGATCCAGCTAGCGGGGGTGAGACCCAGTACTTC
CASSQDPASGGETQYF
>TRBV5-6|TRBJ2-3|TRBD2|few
TGTGCCAGCAGCAGGACTAGCGGGTCTGATACGCAGTATTTT
CASSRTSGSDTQYF
>TRBV10-3|TRBJ2-5|-|-
TGTGCCGCCTCCTTGGTAGCCGGCACCCAAGAGACCCAGTACTTC
CAASLVAGTQETQYF
>TRBV5-4|TRBJ1-1|-|-
TGTGCCAGCAGCCCCAGGGGAGGTAACACTGAAGCTTTCTTT
CASSPRGGNTEAFF
>TRBV15|TRBJ2-7|TRBD1|-
TGTGCCACCAGCCCCGGGACAGGGGGACAGGACGAGCAGTACTTC
CATSPGTGGQDEQYF
>TRBV7-8|TRBJ2-7|TRBD2|-
TGTGCCAGCAGTTCCGGGACTAGCAAGTCCTACGAGCAGTACTTC
CASSSGTSKSYEQYF
>TRBV5-1|TRBJ1-4|TRBD1|-
TGCGCCAGCGCGACAGGGGCGGAGGAAAAACTGTTTTTT
CASATGAEEKLFF
>TRBV11-2|TRBJ1-2|-|-
TGTGCCAGCAGCTTAGATCTGTGGAGGGGGGCCAGTAACTATGGCTACACCTTC
CASSLDLWRGASNYGYTF
>TRBV6-6|TRBJ1-5|-|-
TGTGCCAGCAGTCCCAGCTCCAGGAGCAATCAGCCCCAGCATTTT
CASSPSSRSNQPQHF
>TRBV18|TRBJ1-6|TRBD1|-
TGTGCCAGCTCACGAAGGGACAGGGGTAATTCACCCCTCCACTTT
CASSRRDRGNSPLHF
>TRBV7-8|TRBJ1-2|TRBD1|-
TGTGCCAGCAGCTTAGGAGGGGGCCCTTTCTATGGCTACACCTTC
CASSLGGGPFYGYTF
>TRBV11-2|TRBJ1-2|-|-
TGTGCCAGCAGCTTAGATCAGGCCATCTATGGCTACACCTTC
CASSLDQAIYGYTF
>TRBV7-9|TRBJ2-7|-|few
TGTGCCAGCAGCTTAGTTGAGGTTGTGAACGAGCAGTACTTC
CASSLVEVVNEQYF